The 7 T cell receptor beta chains reported below all come from one sample, sequenced in a study of cytomegalovirus exposure and HLA in healthy donors (dated by TCRdb to about 2017). The protocol used for the library was the immunoSEQ multiplex PCR assay. The multiplex PCR relied on a mix of 60 forward primers for TCR Vbeta segments and 13 reverse primers for TCR Jbeta segments. TCRdb limited this immuneACCESS table to in-frame rearrangements with V and J called. A share of clones is missing; checked studies link under half to unresolved V genes, and the rest is unexplained. This sample lists roughly 200,000 clones; approximately 80% were detected once. Roughly 0.71% of the sample rests with the top ten. The sequencing sample was made of PBMCs. These receptors were collected from a boy between 2 and 15 years old in good health and CMV-seronegative.

The gene calls are TRBV6-1 and TRBJ1-5, with D perhaps TRBD1 (5 bases). Germline CDR1 reads MNHNS; CDR2 reads SASEGT. The CDR3 length is 13 residues. Trimming stripped 6 bases from V and 3 bases from J, with 9 bases between. The CDR3 DNA reads TGTGCCAGCAGGCAGGGTTACAATCAGCCCCAGCATTTT. Its translation: CASRQGYNQPQHF.

This chain joins TRBV5-4 and TRBJ1-5; no clear D. The V gene's germline CDR1 is SGHNT and CDR2 YYREEE (reference sequence). Deletions cut 2 bases from V and 2 bases from J, with 5 bases between. There are 13 residues in the CDR3. The CDR3, as DNA: TGTGCCAGCAGCTTCGGAGGCAATCAGCCCCAGCATTTT. Protein sequence: CASSFGGNQPQHF.

The CDR3 loop reads CASSLVLAGANEQFF. The DNA for the CDR3 is TGCGCCAGCAGCTTGGTCCTAGCGGGAGCCAATGAGCAGTTCTTC. The rearrangement joins TRBV5-1 to TRBJ2-1, with 10 positions matching TRBD2. CDR3 length: 15 residues. V lost 0 bases and J lost 6; bases outside the gene matches: 3. The germline V gene encodes CDR1 SGHRS and CDR2 YFSETQ.

The chain joins TRBV11-2 to TRBJ2-7, with TRBD1 matching over 7 bases. Germline loops: CDR1 SGHAT, CDR2 FQNNGV. J gave up 3 bases and V 1 base, and 6 bases lay outside the gene matches. The CDR3 covers 15 residues. The CDR3 coding sequence is TGTGCCAGCAGCTTAGTACGGGACAGCATCTACGAGCAGTACTTC. This translates into CASSLVRDSIYEQYF.

The CDR3 loop is CASGYRDRGIDEQFF. In DNA, the CDR3 is TGTGCTAGTGGTTACCGGGACAGGGGTATCGATGAGCAGTTCTTC. This chain connects TRBV12-5 to TRBJ2-1; the match to TRBD1 covers 10 bases. This CDR3 contains 15 residues. V gave up 4 bases and J gave up 8 bases; unmatched junction bases: 8. The germline CDR1 and CDR2 sequences are LGHNT and FRNRAP.

This clone has a single count. This rearrangement joins TRBV5-1 to TRBJ2-7, with D perhaps matching TRBD1 (5 bases). CDR3 size: 14 residues. V lost 4 bases and J 5 bases, leaving 16 bases between the germline ends. Germline lookup yields CDR1 SGHRS and CDR2 YFSETQ. CDR3 region: CASSLTDRANEQYF. The DNA for the CDR3 is TGCGCCAGCAGCCTTACCGACAGAGCCAACGAGCAGTACTTC.

The gene calls are TRBV11-2 and TRBJ2-1; 11 positions agree with TRBD2. The CDR3 is made up of 15 amino acids. V lost 1 base, J lost 5 bases, and 1 base stayed unmatched. Germline V gives CDR1 SGHAT, CDR2 FQNNGV. The CDR3 DNA reads as TGTGCCAGCAGCTTAGGACTAGCGGGAAACAATGAGCAGTTCTTC. This encodes CASSLGLAGNNEQFF.